This section outlines one TCR beta chain sequence together with its context. The data were taken from a study of siplizumab effects on memory and regulatory T cells. TCRdb's copy holds only in-frame clones and misses some; the assay was immunoSEQ multiplex PCR. Among over 100,000 clones, about 92% were seen once, and the ten largest hold approximately 0.73%. V was cut by 3 bases and J by 5 bases, with 11 bases left in between. Per germline, CDR1 SGHRS and CDR2 YFSETQ. The CDR3 sequence is 13 residues long. The chain recombines TRBV5-1 with TRBJ1-1, with D perhaps TRBD1 (6 bases). Sequenced: Tregs sorted from blood. The TCR comes from a human donor in good health. The CDR3: CASSSGHPTEAFF. The DNA for the CDR3 is TGCGCCAGCAGCTCGGGACATCCGACTGAAGCTTTCTTT.